The T cell receptor beta chain described here comes from a study of T cell changes during pregnancy in multiple sclerosis. The table lists this clone with a count of one. The V segment lost 10 bases and the J segment 1 base; nucleotides outside the gene matches: 6. CDR1 is PRHDT and CDR2 is FYEKMQ in the germline V gene (reference sequence). This CDR3 is 14 amino acids long. Profiled with immunoSEQ multiplex PCR; TCRdb holds only in-frame clones, not every one. The sample records almost 95,000 clones, about 92% being singletons. The rearrangement joins TRBV13 to TRBJ2-3, with 9 bases matching TRBD2. Sample: peripheral blood, taken in the first trimester of pregnancy. The TCR comes from a female donor with multiple sclerosis, enrolled in a pregnancy study. The CDR3 sequence: CATLAGARTDTQYF. The CDR3 bases are TGTGCCACCTTAGCGGGAGCACGCACAGATACGCAGTATTTT.